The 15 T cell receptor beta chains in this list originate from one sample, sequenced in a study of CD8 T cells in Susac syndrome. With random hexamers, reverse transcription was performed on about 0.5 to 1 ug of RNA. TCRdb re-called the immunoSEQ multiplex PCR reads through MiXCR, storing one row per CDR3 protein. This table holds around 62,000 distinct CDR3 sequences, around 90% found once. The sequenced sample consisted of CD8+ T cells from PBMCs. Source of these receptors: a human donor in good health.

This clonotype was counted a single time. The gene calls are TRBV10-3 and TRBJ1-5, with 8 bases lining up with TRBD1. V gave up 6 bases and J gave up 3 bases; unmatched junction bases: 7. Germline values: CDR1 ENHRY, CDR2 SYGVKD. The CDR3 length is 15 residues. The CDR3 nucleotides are TGTGCCATCAGCCCGACAGGGGTGGTCAATCAGCCCCAGCATTTT. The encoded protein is CAISPTGVVNQPQHF.

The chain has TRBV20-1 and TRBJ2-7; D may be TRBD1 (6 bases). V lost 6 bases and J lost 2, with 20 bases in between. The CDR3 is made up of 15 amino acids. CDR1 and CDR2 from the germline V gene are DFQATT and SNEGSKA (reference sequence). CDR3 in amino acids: CSAPPPNREPYEQYF. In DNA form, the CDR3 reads TGCAGTGCCCCACCCCCGAACAGGGAACCCTACGAGCAGTACTTC.

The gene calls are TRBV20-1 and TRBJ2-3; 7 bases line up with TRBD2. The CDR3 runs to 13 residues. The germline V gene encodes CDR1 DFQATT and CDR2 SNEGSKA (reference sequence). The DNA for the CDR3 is TGCAGCTCAAACCGGGCTAGCGGTGAGAGGCAGTATTTT. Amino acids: CSSNRASGERQYF.

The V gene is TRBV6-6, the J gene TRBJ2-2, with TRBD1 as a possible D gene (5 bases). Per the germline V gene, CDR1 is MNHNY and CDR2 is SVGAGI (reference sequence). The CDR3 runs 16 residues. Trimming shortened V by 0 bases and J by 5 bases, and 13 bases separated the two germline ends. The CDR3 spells CASSYSIQGETGELFF. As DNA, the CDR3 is TGTGCCAGCAGTTACTCGATTCAGGGCGAGACCGGGGAGCTGTTTTTT.

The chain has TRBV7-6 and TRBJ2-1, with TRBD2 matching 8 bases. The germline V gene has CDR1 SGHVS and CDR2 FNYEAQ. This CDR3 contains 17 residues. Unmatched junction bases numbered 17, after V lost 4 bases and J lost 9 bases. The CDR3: CASSSTYSGELLSEQFF. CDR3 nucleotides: TGTGCCAGCAGCTCAACTTATAGCGGGGAATTACTCAGTGAGCAGTTCTTC.

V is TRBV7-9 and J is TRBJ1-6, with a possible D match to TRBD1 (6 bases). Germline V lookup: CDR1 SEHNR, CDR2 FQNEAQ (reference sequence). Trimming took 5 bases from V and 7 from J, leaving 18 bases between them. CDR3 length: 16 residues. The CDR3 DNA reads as TGTGCCAGCAGCACGGGAGTGGGGGGCAGAAATTCACCCCTCCACTTT. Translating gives CASSTGVGGRNSPLHF.

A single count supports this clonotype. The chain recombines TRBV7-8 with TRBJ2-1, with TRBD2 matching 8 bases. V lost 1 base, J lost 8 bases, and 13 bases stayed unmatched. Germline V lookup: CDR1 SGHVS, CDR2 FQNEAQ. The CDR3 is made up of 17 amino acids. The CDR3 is CASSLVGTRDRFDEQFF. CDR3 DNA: TGTGCCAGCAGCTTAGTTGGGACTAGAGATCGGTTCGATGAGCAGTTCTTC.

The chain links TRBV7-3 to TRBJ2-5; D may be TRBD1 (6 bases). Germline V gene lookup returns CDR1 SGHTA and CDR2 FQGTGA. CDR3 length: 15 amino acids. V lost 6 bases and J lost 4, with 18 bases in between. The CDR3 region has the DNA TGTGCCAGCAGGGACTCGGGGACATCTTCAGAGACCCAGTACTTC. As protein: CASRDSGTSSETQYF. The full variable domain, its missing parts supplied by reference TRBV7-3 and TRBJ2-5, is GAGVSQTPSNKVTEKGKYVELRCDPISGHTALYWYRQSLGQGPEFLIYFQGTGAADDSGLPNDRFFAVRPEGSVSTLKIQRTERGDSAVYLCASRDSGTSSETQYFGPGTRLLVL.

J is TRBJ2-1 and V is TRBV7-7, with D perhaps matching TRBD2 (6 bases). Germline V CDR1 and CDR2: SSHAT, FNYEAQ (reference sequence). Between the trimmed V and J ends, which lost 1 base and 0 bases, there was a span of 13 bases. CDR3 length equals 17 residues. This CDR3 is CASSLEGLPSSYNEQFF. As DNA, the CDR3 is TGTGCCAGCAGCTTAGAAGGACTACCGAGCTCCTACAATGAGCAGTTCTTC.

In nucleotides, the CDR3 is TGTGCCAGCACCGCGGACAGGTGGGACACTGAAGCTTTCTTT. Protein: CASTADRWDTEAFF. The J gene is TRBJ1-1, the V gene TRBV6-2 or TRBV6-3, with 7 bases aligning to TRBD1. The CDR3 loop spans 14 amino acids. V shed 7 bases, J shed 3 bases, and the junction held 8 bases outside the gene matches. Germline-derived CDR1 and CDR2 are MNHEY and SVGEGT.

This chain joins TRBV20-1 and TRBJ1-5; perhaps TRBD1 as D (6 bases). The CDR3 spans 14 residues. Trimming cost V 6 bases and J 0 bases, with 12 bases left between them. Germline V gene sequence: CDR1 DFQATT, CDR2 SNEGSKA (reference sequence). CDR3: CSATDRYSNQPQHF. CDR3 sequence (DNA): TGCAGTGCCACGGACAGATATAGCAATCAGCCCCAGCATTTT.

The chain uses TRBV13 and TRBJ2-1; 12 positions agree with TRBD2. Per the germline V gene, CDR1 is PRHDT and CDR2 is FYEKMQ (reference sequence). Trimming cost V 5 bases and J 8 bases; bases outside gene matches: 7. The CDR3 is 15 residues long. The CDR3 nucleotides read TGTGCCAGCAGCCCACGACTAGCGGGGGATTATGAGCAGTTCTTC. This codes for CASSPRLAGDYEQFF.

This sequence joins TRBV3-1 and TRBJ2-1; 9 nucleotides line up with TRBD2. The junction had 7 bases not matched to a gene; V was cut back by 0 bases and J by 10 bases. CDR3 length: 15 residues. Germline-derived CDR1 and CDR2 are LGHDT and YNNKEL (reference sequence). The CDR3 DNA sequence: TGTGCCAGCAGCCAAGATCCGGGACTAGCACGCGAGCAGTTCTTC. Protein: CASSQDPGLAREQFF.

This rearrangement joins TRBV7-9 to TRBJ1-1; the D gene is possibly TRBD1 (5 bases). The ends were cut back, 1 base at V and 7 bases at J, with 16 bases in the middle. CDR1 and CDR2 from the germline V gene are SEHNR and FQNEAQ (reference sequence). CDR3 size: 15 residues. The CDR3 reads CASSLEGLGQGEAFF. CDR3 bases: TGTGCCAGCAGCTTAGAAGGTCTGGGGCAGGGTGAAGCTTTCTTT.

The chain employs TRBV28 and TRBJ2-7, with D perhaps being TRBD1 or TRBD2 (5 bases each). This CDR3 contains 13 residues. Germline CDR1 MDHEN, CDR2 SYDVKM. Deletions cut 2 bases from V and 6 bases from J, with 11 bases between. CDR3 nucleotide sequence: TGTGCCAGCAGTTTAGGGACGGACGGCGAGCAGTACTTC. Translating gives CASSLGTDGEQYF.